Presented here are 30 T cell receptor beta chains from one specimen sequenced in a study of OX40 agonist ivuxolimab in advanced cancers. Profiled with immunoSEQ multiplex PCR; TCRdb holds only in-frame clones, not every one. This table holds tens of thousands of clones, about 86% found once. The specimen comprised CD4+ or CD8+ T cells sorted from blood, sampled in a trial of the OX40 agonist ivuxolimab. These receptors all come from an adult with an advanced solid tumor such as melanoma, head and neck, liver or kidney cancer.

CDR3 sequence reads: CASSSGLLGDEQYF. The CDR3 coding sequence is TGTGCCAGCAGCTCGGGACTTCTGGGGGACGAGCAGTACTTC. V usage is TRBV7-7 and J usage is TRBJ2-7, with a weak D call TRBD2 (6 bases). Germline CDR1 is SSHAT and CDR2 is FNYEAQ (reference sequence). Deletions cut 4 bases from V and 5 bases from J, with 15 bases between. This CDR3 has 14 residues.

The chain uses TRBV28 and TRBJ1-2; 8 bases are shared with TRBD1. V trimming: 6 bases; J trimming: 0 bases; junction bases outside the gene matches: 6. The germline gives CDR1 MDHEN, CDR2 SYDVKM. This CDR3 contains 15 residues. The CDR3 region is CASRTTGGSNYGYTF. CDR3 nucleotides: TGTGCCAGCAGAACAACAGGGGGGTCTAACTATGGCTACACCTTC.

J is TRBJ2-1 and V is TRBV28, with D possibly matching TRBD1 (10 bases). From germline, CDR1 is MDHEN and CDR2 SYDVKM. V shed 3 bases and J shed 4 bases, with 34 bases lying between them. This CDR3 region has 22 residues. The CDR3 sequence: CASSLPRSGDRGAGGAYNEQFF. The CDR3 DNA is TGTGCCAGCAGTTTGCCAAGGTCAGGGGACAGGGGAGCGGGAGGCGCATACAATGAGCAGTTCTTC.

This rearrangement joins TRBV19 to TRBJ2-1; TRBD1 or TRBD2 may be the D gene (5 bases each). In germline, CDR1 is LNHDA, CDR2 SQIVND (reference sequence). The germline V and J ends were trimmed by 1 base and 6 bases, with 19 bases remaining between them. This CDR3 spans 17 amino acids. This CDR3 is CASSIGGTTLGANEQFF. The CDR3 nucleotides are TGTGCCAGTAGTATAGGTGGGACCACCCTAGGGGCCAATGAGCAGTTCTTC.

V is TRBV5-1 and J is TRBJ1-2; 9 bases agree with TRBD1. CDR3 length: 15 residues. Germline CDR1 reads SGHRS; CDR2 reads YFSETQ. The trim removed 0 bases at V and 1 base at J, leaving 1 base unmatched. The CDR3 protein is CASSLVTGGNYGYTF. Here the CDR3 DNA reads TGCGCCAGCAGCTTGGTGACAGGGGGTAACTATGGCTACACCTTC.

The rearrangement links TRBV7-8 to TRBJ1-4, with D unclear. The CDR3 consists of 13 residues. Germline assignment: CDR1 SGHVS and CDR2 FQNEAQ. With 1 base removed from V and 8 bases from J, the gap between germline ends came to 8 bases. CDR3 bases: TGTGCCAGCAGCTTAGGGGGAGGAGAAAAACTGTTTTTT. Translated: CASSLGGGEKLFF.

This rearrangement joins TRBV28 to TRBJ2-6; 7 positions match TRBD2. Losses at the gene ends were 7 bases for V and 2 bases for J; bases not matched to a gene: 8. Germline V gene lookup returns CDR1 MDHEN and CDR2 SYDVKM. The CDR3 consists of 16 residues. The CDR3 coding sequence is TGTGCCAGCACGGTGTCAGCGGGGCCTGGGGCCAACGTCCTGACTTTC. It specifies CASTVSAGPGANVLTF.

The rearrangement joins TRBV11-2 to TRBJ1-1; D call uncertain. From germline, CDR1 is SGHAT and CDR2 FQNNGV. The CDR3 is 13 amino acids. V was shortened by 1 base and J by 1 base, with 4 bases between the two germline ends. CDR3 sequence reads: CASSLGWNTEAFF. The CDR3 DNA reads TGTGCCAGCAGCTTAGGATGGAACACTGAAGCTTTCTTT.

V usage is TRBV15 and J usage is TRBJ1-1; TRBD1 is a possible D gene (6 bases). CDR1 is LNHNV, CDR2 YYDKDF, per germline (reference sequence). Trimming removed 2 bases from V and 4 bases from J, with 26 bases in between. CDR3 length: 19 amino acids. Here the CDR3 reads CATSRILARGRGPVTEAFF. The CDR3 DNA follows: TGTGCCACCAGCAGAATACTGGCGCGGGGCAGGGGCCCCGTCACTGAAGCTTTCTTT.

This rearrangement joins TRBV10-3 to TRBJ1-2, with 9 nucleotides matching TRBD1. Unmatched junction bases numbered 11, after V lost 8 bases and J lost 7 bases. Germline-derived CDR1 and CDR2 are ENHRY and SYGVKD. The CDR3 extends over 14 amino acids. As DNA, the CDR3 is TGTGCCATCGTCCGGGACAGGGAGGCTCGTGGCTACACCTTC. Its protein is CAIVRDREARGYTF.

This clone was counted only a few times. This chain connects TRBV15 to TRBJ1-3; D might be TRBD1 (5 bases). The CDR3 spans 16 residues. Germline V gene sequence: CDR1 LNHNV, CDR2 YYDKDF (reference sequence). The V and J ends lost 3 bases and 3 bases respectively, with 15 bases between them. The CDR3 loop is CATSSETVRYGNTIYF. DNA for the CDR3: TGTGCCACCAGCAGCGAGACAGTCCGATATGGAAACACCATATATTTT.

The table lists this clone with a count of one. J is TRBJ1-3 and V is TRBV10-1, with 7 nucleotides matching TRBD1. With V trimmed by 4 bases and J by 4 bases, 4 bases remained unmatched. Germline loops: CDR1 WNHNN, CDR2 SYGVQD (reference sequence). The CDR3 contains 14 residues. The DNA of the CDR3 is TGCGCCAGCAGTGCCGGGACAGTCGGAAACACCATATATTTT. It codes for CASSAGTVGNTIYF.

V usage is TRBV9 and J usage is TRBJ2-1, with a weak D call TRBD1 (5 bases). Germline CDR1 and CDR2: SGDLS and YYNGEE. The CDR3 is 17 residues long. Deletions cut 0 bases from V and 10 bases from J, with 23 bases between. CDR3 sequence: CASSVVIGAAPQWEQFF. The DNA for the CDR3 is TGTGCCAGCAGCGTAGTGATTGGGGCAGCTCCTCAATGGGAGCAGTTCTTC.

The chain employs TRBV6-1 and TRBJ1-3; D is unclear. The V and J ends lost 6 bases and 0 bases respectively, with 12 bases between them. This CDR3 has 15 residues. Germline lookup yields CDR1 MNHNS and CDR2 SASEGT. The CDR3 nucleotides are TGTGCCAGCAGCGCACAGAGAAACTCTGGAAACACCATATATTTT. It encodes CASSAQRNSGNTIYF.

The V gene is TRBV19, the J gene TRBJ2-3, with 15 bases lining up with TRBD2. V was pared by 9 bases and J by 0 bases, with 10 bases of the junction left unmatched. The CDR3 extends over 18 amino acids. From germline, CDR1 is LNHDA and CDR2 SQIVND (reference sequence). CDR3 residues: CASRGGTSGGPSTDTQYF. The CDR3 nucleotides read TGTGCCAGCCGAGGCGGGACTAGCGGGGGGCCTAGCACAGATACGCAGTATTTT.

The chain carries TRBV23-1 and TRBJ2-5; a weak D match, TRBD2 (6 bases). The DNA matches TRBJ2-7 better at its end, which makes the J call doubtful. TRBV23-1 is an ORF for which the function is uncertain. This CDR3 has 17 residues. The CDR3 DNA is TGCGCCAGCAGTCCTCCCCCCGGGGGAGGCTTTGTCTACGAGCAGTACTTC. Amino acids: CASSPPPGGGFVYEQYF.

The V gene is TRBV5-4, the J gene TRBJ1-1, with 8 bases aligning to TRBD1. Germline loops: CDR1 SGHNT, CDR2 YYREEE (reference sequence). This CDR3 contains 17 residues. J gave up 2 bases and V 0 bases, and 9 bases lay outside the gene matches. CDR3 bases: TGTGCCAGCAGCTTGGACTTACAGGGGGACTCCAACACTGAAGCTTTCTTT. Translating it yields CASSLDLQGDSNTEAFF.

This clone has a single count. This chain uses TRBV30 with TRBJ2-1; TRBD2 matches at 9 bases. V lost 0 bases, J lost 4 bases, and 4 bases stayed unmatched. In germline, CDR1 is GTSNPN, CDR2 SVGIG (reference sequence). CDR3 length: 15 amino acids. CDR3 in amino acids: CAWSVYSGSYNEQFF. CDR3 nucleotides: TGTGCCTGGAGTGTGTATAGCGGGAGTTACAATGAGCAGTTCTTC.

Concerning this clone: This sample also contains other DNA sequences that code for the same CDR3. The chain joins TRBV5-1 to TRBJ2-7, with D perhaps matching TRBD2 (5 bases). Trimming took 7 bases from V and 6 from J, leaving 11 bases between them. The CDR3 runs to 11 residues. CDR1 and CDR2 from the germline V gene are SGHRS and YFSETQ. The CDR3 DNA sequence: TGCGCCAGCCGACGGGAATTCGAGCAGTACTTC. It yields the protein CASRREFEQYF.

This chain connects TRBV9 to TRBJ2-7; 13 bases line up with TRBD2. Germline-derived CDR1 and CDR2 are SGDLS and YYNGEE. CDR3 size: 15 residues. V lost 0 bases to trimming and J lost 3 bases; unmatched junction nucleotides: 0. DNA for the CDR3: TGTGCCAGCAGCGTAGGGACTAGCGGGGGCTACGAGCAGTACTTC. Its protein product is CASSVGTSGGYEQYF.

The V and J genes are TRBV29-1 and TRBJ2-5; D might be TRBD1 (5 bases). V was shortened by 3 bases and J by 3 bases, with 14 bases between the two germline ends. Germline V CDR1 and CDR2: SQVTM, ANQGSEA. The CDR3 totals 14 residues. CDR3 coding DNA: TGCAGCGTTGAGATTCGAACAGGAAAAGAGACCCAGTACTTC. Protein product: CSVEIRTGKETQYF.

The chain carries TRBV18 and TRBJ1-4; no clear D. The CDR3 has 17 residues. Per germline, CDR1 KGHSH and CDR2 LQKENI. V lost 4 bases and J lost 4, with 19 bases in between. The CDR3 sequence: CASSQLHKPSDNEKLFF. CDR3 sequence (DNA): TGTGCCAGCTCACAACTTCACAAACCGTCTGATAATGAAAAACTGTTTTTT.

The chain joins TRBV19 to TRBJ2-6; possibly TRBD1 for D (5 bases). Trimming cost V 6 bases and J 2 bases, with 11 bases left between them. CDR1 LNHDA and CDR2 SQIVND come from the germline V gene (reference sequence). This CDR3 has 15 amino acids. The CDR3 coding sequence is TGTGCCAGTAGACGTCAGGGTACTGGGGCCAACGTCCTGACTTTC. Translated, it gives CASRRQGTGANVLTF.

The rearrangement links TRBV4-1 to TRBJ2-3, with TRBD2 matching over 10 bases. The CDR3 runs 16 residues. V dropped 1 base and J dropped 2; count of bases not matched to a gene: 3. From germline, CDR1 is MGHRA and CDR2 YSYEKL. The CDR3 DNA reads as TGCGCCAGCAGCCAAGGGAGCGGGAGGGCCACAGATACGCAGTATTTT. It codes for CASSQGSGRATDTQYF.

The chain recombines TRBV16 with TRBJ2-2, with a weak D call TRBD2 (5 bases). CDR3 length equals 16 residues. Trimming cost V 6 bases and J 0 bases, with 14 bases left between them. Germline CDR1 is KGHSY and CDR2 is FQNENV. The CDR3, as DNA: TGTGCCAGCAGTACCATTCGGCGGGCGAACACCGGGGAGCTGTTTTTT. Translated, it gives CASSTIRRANTGELFF.

V usage is TRBV5-4 and J usage is TRBJ2-7; 10 bases align to TRBD2. The CDR3 extends over 15 amino acids. V lost 0 bases to trimming and J lost 0 bases; unmatched junction nucleotides: 0. In germline, CDR1 is SGHNT, CDR2 YYREEE (reference sequence). The CDR3 sequence: CASSLASGSSYEQYF. In nucleotides, the CDR3 is TGTGCCAGCAGCTTGGCTAGCGGGAGCTCCTACGAGCAGTACTTC.

The gene calls are TRBV6-1 and TRBJ2-5; perhaps D is TRBD1 or TRBD2 (5 bases each). Germline V gives CDR1 MNHNS, CDR2 SASEGT. V dropped 8 bases and J dropped 5 bases, with 15 bases sitting between them. The CDR3 runs 13 residues. As DNA, the CDR3 is TGTGCCAGCCTTCGGTGGGGCGGGGAGACCCAGTACTTC. As protein: CASLRWGGETQYF.

A few counts support this clone. This sequence joins TRBV19 and TRBJ2-7, with 8 bases lining up with TRBD2. The V gene's germline CDR1 is LNHDA and CDR2 SQIVND (reference sequence). The CDR3 sequence is 13 residues long. Trimming removed 6 bases from V and 3 bases from J; junction bases left unmatched: 4. CDR3: CASRGGLDYEQYF. CDR3 coding DNA: TGTGCCAGTAGGGGGGGACTAGACTACGAGCAGTACTTC.

For this clone: One end of the junction is discordant with germline, which a read error may explain. The chain recombines TRBV2 with TRBJ1-3; D may be TRBD1 (6 bases). This CDR3 has 15 amino acids. Germline-derived CDR1 and CDR2 are SNHLY and FYNNEI. CDR3 protein: CASSELDRAGSTIYF. Here the CDR3 DNA reads TGTGCCAGCAGTGAATTGGACAGAGCTGGAAGCACCATATATTTT.

This chain uses TRBV7-8 with TRBJ1-5; no clear D gene. V lost 1 base and J 4 bases, leaving 14 bases between the germline ends. The germline V gene encodes CDR1 SGHVS and CDR2 FQNEAQ. The CDR3 sequence is 16 residues long. The CDR3 bases are TGTGCCAGCAGCTTAGGCCCCCCCAGCCTAAATCAGCCCCAGCATTTT. As protein: CASSLGPPSLNQPQHF.